Described below is a single T cell receptor beta chain sequence and its context. The entry originates in a study of blood T cell repertoires in COVID-19. In the authors' workflow: From reference gene primer amplification, estimates of nucleated cell counts were derived. Profiled with immunoSEQ multiplex PCR; TCRdb holds only in-frame clones, not every one. V, J and clone size reflect that table, while D and trimming were determined from the DNA. The repertoire has about 170,000 clones, around 80% of them found once; the top ten carry less than 20%. Per germline, CDR1 SGHDT and CDR2 YYEEEE. Unmatched junction bases numbered 6, after V lost 4 bases and J lost 4 bases. The CDR3 covers 15 residues.

The clonotype comes from a woman aged 70-85 years who had recovered from COVID-19. This chain links TRBV5-6 with TRBJ1-1, with 11 bases lining up with TRBD1. The sample taken for sequencing was peripheral blood. The CDR3 loop is CASSRGTGGPTEAFF. The CDR3 region has the DNA TGTGCCAGCAGCCGCGGGACAGGGGGGCCCACTGAAGCTTTCTTT. The variable domain in full, with the rest retrieved from reference TRBV5-6 and TRBJ1-1, is DAGVTQSPTHLIKTRGQQVTLRCSPKSGHDTVSWYQQALGQGPQFIFQYYEEEERQRGNFPDRFSGHQFPNYSSELNVNALLLGDSALYLCASSRGTGGPTEAFFGQGTRLTVV.